This entry describes one TCR beta chain. This receptor's antigen is unknown. No much larger clone is present one base from it, and per-base qualities are unavailable. Collaborating institutions collected whole blood in K2EDTA tubes following their own protocols. Collaborator samples were shipped for TCRbeta analysis as frozen whole blood, isolated PBMCs, or DNA extracted from either sample type. This record belongs to a study of blood T cell repertoires in COVID-19 (TCRdb year 2020). A note on the overall study: Collaborator samples came from the United States, Italy and Spain and covered acute and convalescent phases of COVID-19. The material from the prospective study consisted of cDNA or gDNA derived from T cells, B-cell-depleted T cells, or PBMCs. The dataset comprised deeply sampled blood TCRbeta repertoires from subjects exposed to, actively infected with, or recovered from COVID-19. The repertoires were released in a freely available public database intended as a resource for research on the immune response to SARS-CoV-2. Samples came from the ongoing ImmuneRACE study (first 160 participants) plus 1,254 subjects from 6 global collaborators. Sample metadata almost always included a de-identified subject ID, COVID-19 status, age in years and sex. Where HLA class I and class II types were available, the types were taken from metadata supplied by the sample provider, not from assay-based typing.

The germline V gene gives CDR1 as MDHEN and CDR2 as SYDVKM. V is cut back by 7 bases and J by 7 bases, with 12 bases in the junction unmatched. The CDR3 goes from the cysteine to the phenylalanine over 15 residues. Just CDR3 DNA is preserved here, 45 bases in frame from base 1. TCRbeta CDR3 regions were amplified from genomic DNA by means of the immunoSEQ Assay, a bias-controlled multiplex PCR. Under the source paper's analysis protocol: Nucleated cell counts per sample were estimated from amplification of reference gene primers within the assay. To quantify the absolute abundance of each unique TCRbeta CDR3 rearrangement, sequence reads were collapsed and filtered. For each sample, productive Simpson clonality was calculated as the square root of Simpson's diversity index over productive rearrangements. TCRdb obtained this table from immuneACCESS and retained in-frame rearrangements with V and J assigned. These tables miss some clones; where compared with another copy, unresolved V genes account for less than half of the shortfall, and the remainder is unexplained. V, J and clone size are those of that table, while D and trimming were read from the DNA. Recorded for this sample are around 150,000 clones; about 85% of them occurred a single time. The ten largest make up 1.1% of the sample.

Study-level results and caveats: The quantity of clinical and demographic metadata differed by source and by participant and was supplied without curation.

The receptor's source is a man between 40 and 49 years old with acute or convalescent COVID-19. The sequenced material came from peripheral blood. The rearrangement combines TRBV28 with TRBJ2-1; 8 central bases correspond to TRBD2. The DNA reads as follows: TGTGCCAGCACCACGGTCGGGGGGGCTTGGAATGAGCAGTTCTTC. Its protein is CASTTVGGAWNEQFF.